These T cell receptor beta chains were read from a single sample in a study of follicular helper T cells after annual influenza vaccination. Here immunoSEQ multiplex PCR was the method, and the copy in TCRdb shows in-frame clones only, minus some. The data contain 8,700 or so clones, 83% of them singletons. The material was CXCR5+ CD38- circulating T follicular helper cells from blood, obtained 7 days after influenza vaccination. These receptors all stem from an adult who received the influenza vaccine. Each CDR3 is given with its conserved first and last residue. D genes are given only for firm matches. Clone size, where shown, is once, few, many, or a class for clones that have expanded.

CDR3 protein: CASSEPQPSNQPQHF
CDR3 DNA: TGTGCCAGCAGTGAACCCCAGCCAAGCAATCAGCCCCAGCATTTT
clone size: .
CDR3 length: 15
V gene: TRBV2
J gene: TRBJ1-5
D gene: .

CDR3 protein: CAIYRAPYGYTF
CDR3 DNA: TGTGCCATCTACAGGGCCCCCTATGGCTACACCTTC
clone size: few
CDR3 length: 12
V gene: TRBV28
J gene: TRBJ1-2
D gene: .

CDR3 protein: CASSSGQGSNYGYTF
CDR3 DNA: TGTGCCAGCAGCTCCGGACAGGGAAGTAACTATGGCTACACCTTC
clone size: few
CDR3 length: 15
V gene: TRBV7-9
J gene: TRBJ1-2
D gene: TRBD1

CDR3 protein: CASNEGQGYGYTF
CDR3 DNA: TGTGCCAGCAATGAGGGACAGGGCTATGGCTACACCTTC
clone size: .
CDR3 length: 13
V gene: TRBV6-5
J gene: TRBJ1-2
D gene: TRBD1

CDR3 protein: CATSRDGVGLAGAYQETQYF
CDR3 DNA: TGTGCCACCAGCAGAGATGGGGTGGGACTAGCGGGGGCGTACCAAGAGACCCAGTACTTC
clone size: .
CDR3 length: 20
V gene: TRBV15
J gene: TRBJ2-5
D gene: TRBD2

CDR3 protein: CSVDRDMNTEAFF
CDR3 DNA: TGCAGCGTTGACAGGGACATGAACACTGAAGCTTTCTTT
clone size: .
CDR3 length: 13
V gene: TRBV29-1
J gene: TRBJ1-1
D gene: .

CDR3 protein: CASSRTGRSPLHF
CDR3 DNA: TGTGCCAGTAGTCGAACAGGGCGATCACCCCTCCACTTT
clone size: few
CDR3 length: 13
V gene: TRBV19
J gene: TRBJ1-6
D gene: .

CDR3 protein: CASSSDGQRGETQYF
CDR3 DNA: TGCGCCAGCAGCTCGGACGGACAGAGGGGGGAGACCCAGTACTTC
clone size: once
CDR3 length: 15
V gene: TRBV5-1
J gene: TRBJ2-5
D gene: .

CDR3 protein: CASRAQGQGTGELFF
CDR3 DNA: TGTGCCAGCAGAGCCCAGGGCCAAGGGACCGGGGAGCTGTTTTTT
clone size: .
CDR3 length: 15
V gene: TRBV2
J gene: TRBJ2-2
D gene: .

CDR3 protein: CASSVAGKDTIYF
CDR3 DNA: TGTGCCAGCAGCGTGGCTGGGAAGGACACCATATATTTT
clone size: .
CDR3 length: 13
V gene: TRBV9
J gene: TRBJ1-3
D gene: .

CDR3 protein: CASTSPGPSGNTIYF
CDR3 DNA: TGTGCCAGCACCTCACCAGGGCCCTCTGGAAACACCATATATTTT
clone size: .
CDR3 length: 15
V gene: TRBV28
J gene: TRBJ1-3
D gene: .

CDR3 protein: CASSLKSDYGYTF
CDR3 DNA: TGTGCCAGCAGTTTAAAGTCAGATTATGGCTACACCTTC
clone size: .
CDR3 length: 13
V gene: TRBV28
J gene: TRBJ1-2
D gene: .

CDR3 protein: CASNKQGAPTEAFF
CDR3 DNA: TGTGCCAGCAACAAACAGGGGGCGCCCACTGAAGCTTTCTTT
clone size: .
CDR3 length: 14
V gene: TRBV7-2
J gene: TRBJ1-1
D gene: TRBD1

CDR3 protein: CASTTSGGNTEAFF
CDR3 DNA: TGTGCCAGCACCACCTCAGGGGGTAACACTGAAGCTTTCTTT
clone size: once
CDR3 length: 14
V gene: TRBV7-2
J gene: TRBJ1-1
D gene: TRBD1

CDR3 protein: CASTLRTANQETQYF
CDR3 DNA: TGTGCCAGCACCCTCAGGACGGCAAATCAAGAGACCCAGTACTTC
clone size: .
CDR3 length: 15
V gene: TRBV6-4
J gene: TRBJ2-5
D gene: .

CDR3 protein: CASSRPGDAANEKLFF
CDR3 DNA: TGTGCCAGCAGCCGCCCGGGGGATGCGGCTAATGAAAAACTGTTTTTT
clone size: few
CDR3 length: 16
V gene: TRBV7-2
J gene: TRBJ1-4
D gene: .

CDR3 protein: CASSFTGSNQETQYF
CDR3 DNA: TGTGCCAGCAGCTTTACAGGATCCAACCAAGAGACCCAGTACTTC
clone size: .
CDR3 length: 15
V gene: TRBV7-8
J gene: TRBJ2-5
D gene: .

CDR3 protein: CASSAPQVSSYEQYF
CDR3 DNA: TGTGCCAGCAGTGCACCCCAGGTCAGCTCCTACGAGCAGTACTTC
clone size: .
CDR3 length: 15
V gene: TRBV6-6
J gene: TRBJ2-7
D gene: .

CDR3 protein: CASSFSDTDTQYF
CDR3 DNA: TGTGCCAGCAGCTTCTCAGACACAGATACGCAGTATTTT
clone size: .
CDR3 length: 13
V gene: TRBV5-6
J gene: TRBJ2-3
D gene: .

CDR3 protein: CASSEDRGLKRGANVLTF
CDR3 DNA: TGTGCCAGCAGCGAGGACAGGGGGTTGAAGCGGGGGGCCAACGTCCTGACTTTC
clone size: .
CDR3 length: 18
V gene: TRBV5-4
J gene: TRBJ2-6
D gene: TRBD1

CDR3 protein: CASSLTQNTEAFF
CDR3 DNA: TGTGCCAGCAGCTTGACCCAGAACACTGAAGCTTTCTTT
clone size: .
CDR3 length: 13
V gene: TRBV5-4
J gene: TRBJ1-1
D gene: .

CDR3 protein: CASSPSTDTQYF
CDR3 DNA: TGTGCCAGCTCACCTAGCACAGATACGCAGTATTTT
clone size: once
CDR3 length: 12
V gene: TRBV18
J gene: TRBJ2-3
D gene: .

CDR3 protein: CASSKGERQGSYNEQFF
CDR3 DNA: TGTGCCAGCAGCAAAGGGGAGAGACAGGGATCCTACAATGAGCAGTTCTTC
clone size: .
CDR3 length: 17
V gene: TRBV21-1
J gene: TRBJ2-1
D gene: .

CDR3 protein: CASSGTDNQPQHF
CDR3 DNA: TGTGCCAGCAGCGGGACTGACAATCAGCCCCAGCATTTT
clone size: .
CDR3 length: 13
V gene: TRBV9
J gene: TRBJ1-5
D gene: .

CDR3 protein: CASSVGLAGEQFF
CDR3 DNA: TGTGCCAGCAGCGTGGGACTAGCGGGTGAGCAGTTCTTC
clone size: .
CDR3 length: 13
V gene: TRBV9
J gene: TRBJ2-1
D gene: TRBD2

CDR3 protein: CASSTPGLAEYEQYF
CDR3 DNA: TGTGCCAGCTCCACTCCGGGACTAGCGGAATACGAGCAGTACTTC
clone size: .
CDR3 length: 15
V gene: TRBV19
J gene: TRBJ2-7
D gene: TRBD2

CDR3 protein: CASRGQGDSPLHF
CDR3 DNA: TGTGCCAGCAGGGGACAGGGTGACTCACCCCTCCACTTT
clone size: .
CDR3 length: 13
V gene: TRBV28
J gene: TRBJ1-6
D gene: TRBD1

CDR3 protein: CASSPDREYGYTF
CDR3 DNA: TGTGCCAGCAGCCCCGACAGGGAGTATGGCTACACCTTC
clone size: .
CDR3 length: 13
V gene: TRBV7-2
J gene: TRBJ1-2
D gene: TRBD1

CDR3 protein: CAWNRGGDSYEQYF
CDR3 DNA: TGTGCCTGGAATCGAGGGGGCGATTCCTACGAGCAGTACTTC
clone size: .
CDR3 length: 14
V gene: TRBV30
J gene: TRBJ2-7
D gene: TRBD1

CDR3 protein: CASSLKYPTSANTGELFF
CDR3 DNA: TGTGCCAGCAGCTTAAAGTATCCGACTAGCGCCAACACCGGGGAGCTGTTTTTT
clone size: .
CDR3 length: 18
V gene: TRBV7-6
J gene: TRBJ2-2
D gene: TRBD2

CDR3 protein: CASSPRGGGLNEQYF
CDR3 DNA: TGTGCCAGCAGCCCCCGGGGCGGGGGCCTAAACGAGCAGTACTTC
clone size: .
CDR3 length: 15
V gene: TRBV28
J gene: TRBJ2-7
D gene: .